This T cell receptor beta chain was observed in a study of response to subunit inactivated influenza vaccine (dated by TCRdb to the late 2010s). About the study as a whole: The study used deep quantitative T cell receptor repertoire profiling to track responses to a trivalent subunit inactivated influenza vaccine. On the study overall, not on this receptor specifically: The authors proposed that each seasonal influenza vaccination may bring in only a limited number of new T cells.

Libraries were built with RT-PCR. TCRdb names Illumina HiSeq 2500 as the instrument used. The public sequencing data were trimmed at Q25 with fastp and processed into clonotypes with MiXCR by TCRdb, which kept only in-frame beta chains. For every CDR3 protein sequence, its rows merge into one entry that carries the most common genes and DNA. The sample table lists some 640,000 distinct CDR3 sequences, approximately 15% of them with a count of one. Around 6.5% of the sample is taken by the ten largest. Of note for this clonotype: The specificity of this receptor is unknown. Per-base qualities were not stored, and no clone one base away is much larger.

Compared with germline, V lacks 7 bases and J lacks 3 bases; bases without a gene match: 12. Based on the germline V gene, the CDR1 and CDR2 sequences are MNHEY and SVGEGT. The CDR3, from cysteine to phenylalanine, totals 15 residues. Solely the CDR3 DNA is kept, with 45 bases framed from the first base. The origin of this receptor is a man aged 45-65 years who received an inactivated influenza vaccine. Donor details come from another sample of the same person, matched by shared clones. The source material was PBMCs from blood, sampled approximately 15 days before vaccination. The chain uses TRBV6-2 or TRBV6-3 and TRBJ2-7, and TRBD2 aligns with 7 junction nucleotides. The CDR3 is CASTIPRGRLYEQYF. In nucleotides, the sequence is TGTGCCAGCACCATCCCCCGCGGGAGACTCTACGAGCAGTACTTC.